These 5 T cell receptor beta chains were all obtained from the same sample, sequenced in a study of identical twins. TCRdb independently ran MiXCR on the 5' RACE reads; one entry per CDR3 protein. This table holds 300,000 to 400,000 distinct CDR3 sequences, roughly an eighth found once. The same sample was also studied in work on yellow fever vaccine responses in identical twins.

The sequencing input was CD8+ T cells sorted from blood. All receptors come from a woman aged 18-29 years in good health.

V and J are TRBV2 and TRBJ2-3, with TRBD1 identical over 7 bases. Germline lookup yields CDR1 SNHLY and CDR2 FYNNEI. Losses at the gene ends were 2 bases for V and 4 bases for J; bases not matched to a gene: 0. This CDR3 has 13 residues. CDR3 DNA: TGTGCCAGCAGTGAAACAGGGGCAGATACGCAGTATTTT. As protein: CASSETGADTQYF.

V gene TRBV29-1 combines with J gene TRBJ2-7, with D possibly matching TRBD2 (5 bases). There are 12 residues in the CDR3. Per germline, CDR1 SQVTM and CDR2 ANQGSEA. The ends were cut back, 7 bases at V and 2 bases at J, with 12 bases in the middle. DNA for the CDR3: TGCAGCGCCCGGACTCTTGCCTACGAGCAGTACTTC. It encodes CSARTLAYEQYF.

This clonotype appeared a few times. The J gene is TRBJ2-5, the V gene TRBV14, with 11 bases fitting TRBD2. With 5 bases clipped from V and 4 bases from J, the junction kept 9 bases outside the gene matches. Germline values: CDR1 SGHDN, CDR2 FVKESK. The CDR3 runs 16 residues. Here the CDR3 reads CASSGTSGGRGETQYF. For the CDR3, the DNA is TGTGCCAGCAGCGGTACTAGCGGGGGCCGAGGAGAGACCCAGTACTTC.

This chain uses TRBV11-2 with TRBJ2-1; D might be TRBD1 (6 bases). Trimming took 3 bases from V and 8 from J, leaving 17 bases between them. Germline CDR1 is SGHAT and CDR2 is FQNNGV. The CDR3 totals 15 residues. The CDR3 reads CASSFPGHLGDEQFF. As DNA, the CDR3 is TGTGCCAGCAGCTTTCCGGGACACCTCGGGGATGAGCAGTTCTTC.

This clonotype appeared a few times. The chain has TRBV12-3 or TRBV12-4 and TRBJ2-1; 8 bases fit TRBD2. V was clipped by 6 bases and J by 2 bases; unmatched bases: 12. The CDR3 covers 17 residues. CDR3 nucleotides: TGTGCCAGCAGCCTTTTCCCCCGGGAGGGCCCCTACAATGAGCAGTTCTTC. Translation: CASSLFPREGPYNEQFF.